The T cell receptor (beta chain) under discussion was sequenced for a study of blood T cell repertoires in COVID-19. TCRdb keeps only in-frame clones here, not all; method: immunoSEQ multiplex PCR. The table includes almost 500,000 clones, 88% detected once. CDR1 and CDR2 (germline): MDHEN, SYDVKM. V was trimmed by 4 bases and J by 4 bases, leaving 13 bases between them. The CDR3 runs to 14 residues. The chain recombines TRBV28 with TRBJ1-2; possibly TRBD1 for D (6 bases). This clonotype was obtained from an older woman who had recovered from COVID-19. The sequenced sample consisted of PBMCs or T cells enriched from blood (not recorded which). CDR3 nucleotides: TGTGCCAGCAGTTCTTTGACAGGAGCCTATGGCTACACCTTC. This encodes CASSSLTGAYGYTF.